This TCR beta chain was found in a study of blood T cell repertoires in COVID-19. Background on the study: Sample material is recorded as cDNA or gDNA derived from T cells, B-cell-depleted T cells, or PBMCs.

This CDR3 is 12 amino acids long. Germline assignment: CDR1 SNHLY and CDR2 FYNNEI. The ends were cut back, 10 bases at V and 4 bases at J, with 13 bases in the middle. Source study methods: The assay estimated nucleated cells by amplifying reference gene primers. This table comes from immunoSEQ multiplex PCR, and its TCRdb copy is limited to in-frame clones, with some not included. V, J and clone size derive from that table, while D and trimming were established from the DNA sequence. The sample lists 650,000 to 800,000 clones, around 89% occurring once. This sequence originates from a young woman with acute or convalescent COVID-19. The specimen sequenced was peripheral blood. V usage is TRBV2 and J usage is TRBJ1-2; weak D call: TRBD1 (5 bases). CDR3 nucleotides: TGTGCCATTTGGGGCCTCCCCTATGGCTACACCTTC. Amino acids: CAIWGLPYGYTF.